Described below is a single T cell receptor beta chain sequence and its context. Those who participated ranged in age from roughly 18 to 89 years and resided in 20 to 30 US areas. The assay was immunoSEQ multiplex PCR, and TCRdb's table has in-frame clones only and misses some. This table has 350,000 to 500,000 clones, more than 70% appearing once. There are 13 residues in the CDR3. The germline V gene encodes CDR1 MDHEN and CDR2 SYDVKM. V lost 8 bases to trimming and J lost 2 bases, with 12 bases between them. These data come from a study of blood T cell repertoires in COVID-19. At the level of the study: Samples representing acute and convalescent COVID-19 were sourced from the United States, Italy and Spain.

The V and J genes are TRBV28 and TRBJ1-2, with D possibly TRBD1 on 6 matching bases. The receptor was derived from a woman between 18 and 29 years old who had been exposed to COVID-19. The sample taken for sequencing was PBMCs or T cells enriched from blood (not recorded which). The CDR3 nucleotides are TGTGCCAGCGGATGGACAGTGAACTATGGCTACACCTTC. Translating it yields CASGWTVNYGYTF.